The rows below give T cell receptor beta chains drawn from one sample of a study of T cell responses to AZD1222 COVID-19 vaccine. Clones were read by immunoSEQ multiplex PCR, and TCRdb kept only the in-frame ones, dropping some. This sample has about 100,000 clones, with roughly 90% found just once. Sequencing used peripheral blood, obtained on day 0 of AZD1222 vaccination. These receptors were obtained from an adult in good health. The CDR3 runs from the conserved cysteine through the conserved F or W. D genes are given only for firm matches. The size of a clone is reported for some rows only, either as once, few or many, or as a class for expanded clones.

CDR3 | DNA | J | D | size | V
CASSRQDDTEAFF | TGTGCCAGCAGCAGACAGGACGACACTGAAGCTTTCTTT | TRBJ1-1 | . | . | TRBV2
CASSFGGASYNEQFF | TGTGCCAGCAGCTTTGGGGGCGCCTCCTACAATGAGCAGTTCTTC | TRBJ2-1 | . | few | TRBV5-4
CASSELAGGQETQYF | TGTGCCAGCAGTGAACTAGCGGGGGGGCAAGAGACCCAGTACTTC | TRBJ2-5 | TRBD2 | once | TRBV6-1
CASSTRPNNPRGNQPQHF | TGTGCCAGTAGTACAAGACCAAACAACCCCCGGGGCAATCAGCCCCAGCATTTT | TRBJ1-5 | . | . | TRBV19
CASSSDENRDRDGYTF | TGCGCCAGCAGCTCAGATGAAAACCGGGACAGGGATGGCTACACCTTC | TRBJ1-2 | TRBD1 | . | TRBV5-1
CASSEGASGGADTQYF | TGTGCCAGCAGTGAAGGGGCTAGTGGGGGGGCAGATACGCAGTATTTT | TRBJ2-3 | TRBD2 | . | TRBV6-4
CASSGTGWGNQPQHF | TGTGCCAGCAGTGGAACAGGGTGGGGCAATCAGCCCCAGCATTTT | TRBJ1-5 | . | . | TRBV2
CASSGEGRGQPQHF | TGCGCCAGCAGTGGAGAAGGGAGGGGTCAGCCCCAGCATTTT | TRBJ1-5 | . | . | TRBV10-2
CASSYYASTDTQYF | TGTGCCAGCAGTTACTACGCTAGCACAGATACGCAGTATTTT | TRBJ2-3 | . | once | TRBV6-5
CASSFVGVLTDTQYF | TGCGCCAGCAGCTTCGTGGGGGTGCTCACAGATACGCAGTATTTT | TRBJ2-3 | . | . | TRBV5-1